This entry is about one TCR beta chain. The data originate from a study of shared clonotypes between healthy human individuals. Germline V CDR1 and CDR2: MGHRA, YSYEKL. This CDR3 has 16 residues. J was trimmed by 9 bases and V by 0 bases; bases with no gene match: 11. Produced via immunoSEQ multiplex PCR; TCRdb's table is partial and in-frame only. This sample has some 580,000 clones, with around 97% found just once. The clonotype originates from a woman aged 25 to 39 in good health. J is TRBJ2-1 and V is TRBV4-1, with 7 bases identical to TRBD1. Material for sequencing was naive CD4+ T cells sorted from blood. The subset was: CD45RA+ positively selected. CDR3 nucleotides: TGCGCCAGCAGCCAAGATCCTGACAGGGAGTTCAGTGAGCAGTTCTTC. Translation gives CASSQDPDREFSEQFF.